This TCR beta chain was found in a study of blood T cells in healthy people across ages. Looked up from germline, CDR1 is LGHDT and CDR2 is YNNKEL (reference sequence). V was pared by 0 bases and J by 0 bases, with 21 bases between. This CDR3 comprises 20 residues. Sample-barcoded 5' priming and a J-beta primer mix drove a second PCR of 7 to 11 cycles. TCRdb re-analysed the 5' RACE reads in MiXCR, keeping a single row per CDR3 protein. The repertoire holds approximately 800,000 distinct CDR3 sequences, with nearly 60% as singletons. Sample: blood. This TCR was sampled from a man aged 25 to 40 in good health. V and J are TRBV3-1 and TRBJ2-1; D remains unclear. The CDR3 nucleotides read TGTGCCAGCAGCCAAGAACCGTCAGAACGCCGCCCTAGCTCCTACAATGAGCAGTTCTTC. As protein: CASSQEPSERRPSSYNEQFF.